The rows below give T cell receptor beta chains drawn from one sample of a study of CD8 T cells in ankylosing spondylitis. TCRdb re-analysed the 5' RACE reads in MiXCR, keeping a single row per CDR3 protein. This repertoire shows a few hundred thousand distinct CDR3 sequences, around 22% found once; its top ten account for roughly a sixth. The material sequenced was blood, either unsorted or a sorted T cell fraction (not recorded which). These receptors were taken from a male donor with ankylosing spondylitis. The CDR3 runs from the conserved cysteine through the conserved F or W.

v_call	j_call	cdr3_aa
TRBV12-3/TRBV12-4	TRBJ2-5	CASSFTAGLEAQYF
TRBV28	TRBJ2-5	CASSRHDPGGPAQYF
TRBV28	TRBJ2-7	CASTQEGSEQYF
TRBV5-1	TRBJ2-7	CASSLEVGREQYF
TRBV7-9	TRBJ2-3	CASSAGRTTDTQYF
TRBV7-3	TRBJ1-2	CASSLGAQGGPHYYGYTF
TRBV20-1	TRBJ1-1	CSARVQGDTEAFF
TRBV4-3	TRBJ1-4	CASSPRRSEKLFF
TRBV19	TRBJ2-2	CASSIGEGELFF
TRBV6-2/TRBV6-3	TRBJ2-7	CASSYGTSTTYEQYF
TRBV30	TRBJ2-7	CAWSVHRGGEQYF
TRBV7-9	TRBJ2-5	CASSPQTTQETQYF
TRBV11-3	TRBJ2-7	CASSLEGTAYEQYF
TRBV7-2	TRBJ2-1	CASSRRGPGQFF
TRBV2	TRBJ2-3	CASTGNKLPVGYKDTQYF
TRBV11-2	TRBJ1-1	CASSSQGAYAEAFF
TRBV5-1	TRBJ1-1	CASSLEQGSTEAFF
TRBV7-2	TRBJ2-5	CASRSAGARGFGETQYF
TRBV20-1	TRBJ1-5	CSASQGLGSQPQHF
TRBV20-1	TRBJ1-5	CSAEGGGDDQPQHF